Listed below are T cell receptor beta chains from one sample, sequenced in a study of blood T cell repertoires in COVID-19. Profiled with immunoSEQ multiplex PCR; TCRdb holds only in-frame clones, not every one. The data hold over 250,000 clones, with about 85% observed a single time. The sample was peripheral blood. All receptors come from a human donor in a cohort sampled during active COVID-19. Each CDR3 is given with its conserved first and last residue. D genes are given only for firm matches. Clone size is not always given. Where it is, it says once, few, many or a class for expanded clones.

>TRBJ1-4|-|-|TRBV7-2
TGTGCCAGCAGCTTAGTCAGGGCTGAAAAACTGTTTTTT
CASSLVRAEKLFF
>TRBJ2-1|many|-|TRBV7-3
TGTGCCAGCAGCTTAATTCCCGGGGGTGAGCAGTTCTTC
CASSLIPGGEQFF
>TRBJ1-6|-|-|TRBV7-9
TGTGCCAGCAGCTCCCGACAGAGAAATTCACCCCTCCACTTT
CASSSRQRNSPLHF
>TRBJ2-1|-|TRBD2|TRBV14
TGTGCCAGCAGCCCCTCAGCGGGAGGGGCCTACAATGAGCAGTTCTTC
CASSPSAGGAYNEQFF
>TRBJ2-6|-|-|TRBV6-2/TRBV6-3
TGTGCCAGCAGTTTTCAGGAATCTGGGGCCAACGTCCTGACTTTC
CASSFQESGANVLTF
>TRBJ2-5|-|-|TRBV7-2
TGTGCCAGCAGCTTAGCAGGGGCTTTGGAGACCCAGTACTTC
CASSLAGALETQYF
>TRBJ2-1|-|-|TRBV6-2/TRBV6-3
TGTGCCAGCAGTTACTGGACTTACCTCTCCTACAATGAGCAGTTCTTC
CASSYWTYLSYNEQFF
>TRBJ2-1|-|TRBD2|TRBV9
TGTGCCAGCAGCGTAGAGGGTACTAGCGGGAAAACAGTGCAGTTCTTC
CASSVEGTSGKTVQFF
>TRBJ2-7|-|-|TRBV18
TGTGCCAGCTCACCACAACAGGGCATAGGCGAGCAGTACTTC
CASSPQQGIGEQYF
>TRBJ1-1|-|-|TRBV6-5
TGTGCCACCTTCCCCCCGGGACAAAAGAACACTGAAGCTTTCTTT
CATFPPGQKNTEAFF
>TRBJ1-1|-|TRBD1|TRBV29-1
TGCAGCGTAGGGGGCGGCTTCGGGTTTGACACTGAAGCTTTCTTT
CSVGGGFGFDTEAFF
>TRBJ2-1|-|-|TRBV6-5
TGTGCCAGCAGTTATAACTACCCTTCAACGAATGAGCAGTTCTTC
CASSYNYPSTNEQFF
>TRBJ2-5|few|-|TRBV7-9
TGTGCCAGCAGCTTGCCGCGGGGTGGATCGTACCAAGAGACCCAGTACTTC
CASSLPRGGSYQETQYF
>TRBJ2-7|once|-|TRBV20-1
TGCAGTGCTCTTAAAAACGAGCAGTACTTC
CSALKNEQYF
>TRBJ2-7|few|TRBD2|TRBV6-2/TRBV6-3
TGTGCCAGCACCCCGGGAGGCGGTTCCTACGAGCAGTACTTC
CASTPGGGSYEQYF
>TRBJ2-2|-|TRBD1|TRBV28
TGTGCCAGCAGTTCCTCGGGACAGGGTGCCGGGGAGCTGTTTTTT
CASSSSGQGAGELFF
>TRBJ1-4|-|-|TRBV2
TGTGCCAGCATGCGGGCGGAGGCAACTAATGAAAAACTGTTTTTT
CASMRAEATNEKLFF
>TRBJ2-1|-|TRBD2|TRBV5-5
TGTGCCAGCAGCGCCGTCGGACTAGCGGGAGCCTACAGGGGGAGGGAGCAGTTCTTC
CASSAVGLAGAYRGREQFF
>TRBJ1-2|-|-|TRBV9
TGTGCCAGCAGCACCGTCCCCCCTCGGGTCTATGGCTACACCTTC
CASSTVPPRVYGYTF
>TRBJ2-3|-|TRBD2|TRBV10-3
TGTGCCATCACTAGCGGGGCTAGCACAGATACGCAGTATTTT
CAITSGASTDTQYF
>TRBJ2-2|-|TRBD1|TRBV29-1
TGCAGCGTTGGGACAGGCCTCAACACCGGGGAGCTGTTTTTT
CSVGTGLNTGELFF
>TRBJ2-3|-|TRBD2|TRBV4-1
TGCGCCAGCAGCGGGACTAGTGTCGGCACAGATACGCAGTATTTT
CASSGTSVGTDTQYF
>TRBJ2-2|-|-|TRBV7-2
TGTGCCAGCAGCTTAGGTGGGCTCAACACCGGGGAGCTGTTTTTT
CASSLGGLNTGELFF
>TRBJ2-1|-|-|TRBV20-1
TGCAGTGCTGTTTCTACGAATGAGCAGTTCTTC
CSAVSTNEQFF
>TRBJ2-2|medium-sized|-|TRBV6-2/TRBV6-3
TGTGCCAGCAGTTACCCCGACCGGGGTTCTAACACCGGGGAGCTGTTTTTT
CASSYPDRGSNTGELFF